The clone carrying this T cell receptor (beta chain) was observed a few times. This entry is derived from a study of shared clonotypes between healthy human individuals. This CDR3 spans 16 amino acids. V shed 3 bases, J shed 6 bases, and the junction held 9 bases outside the gene matches. Germline V CDR1 and CDR2: KGHSH, LQKENI. In the original processing: Without quality scores, immunoSEQ junctional reads could not be filtered like full-length reads. Sequencing was performed with immunoSEQ multiplex PCR; in TCRdb, only in-frame clones are kept and a portion is missing. For V, J and clone size, that table is used; D and trimming come from the DNA. The sample lists roughly 1 million clones; roughly 80% were seen once.

The sequence derives from a man younger than 30 in good health. The specimen was memory CD4+ T cells sorted from blood. The subset here: CD45RA-negative fraction. V gene TRBV18 combines with J gene TRBJ2-5; 11 bases fit TRBD2. The CDR3 nucleotides read TGTGCCAGCTCACCCGCTATGACTAGCGGGGCGAAGACCCAGTACTTC. This codes for CASSPAMTSGAKTQYF.